These T cell receptor beta chains were read from a single sample in a study of blood T cell repertoires in COVID-19. Here immunoSEQ multiplex PCR was the method, and the copy in TCRdb shows in-frame clones only, minus some. Counted here are about 380,000 clones, roughly four fifths occurring once; the ten biggest clones make up about 1.2%. Sequenced material: peripheral blood. The receptors derive from a human donor with acute or convalescent COVID-19. The donor label of this sample is uncertain. CDR3s include the opening cysteine and the closing phenylalanine or tryptophan. A D gene is named only where the DNA matches it firmly. Not every row has a clone size; where given, it reads once, few, many or a size class.

>TRBJ2-3|few|TRBV10-1|TRBD2
TGCGCCAGCAGTGATCTAGCGGGAGTTAAAGATACGCAGTATTTT
CASSDLAGVKDTQYF
>TRBJ1-1|NA|TRBV28|NA
TGTGCCAGCAGTTCCCGGACAGCCCCGAACACTGAAGCTTTCTTT
CASSSRTAPNTEAFF
>TRBJ2-2|NA|TRBV6-5|TRBD2
TGTGCCAGCAGTTTCGAAGCGGGAGGTAGGACCGGGGAGCTGTTTTTT
CASSFEAGGRTGELFF
>TRBJ2-7|NA|TRBV30|TRBD2
TGTGCCTGGAGTGTACTCGGGAGGGCCTACGAGCAGTACTTC
CAWSVLGRAYEQYF
>TRBJ1-4|NA|TRBV5-1|TRBD1
TGCGCCAGCAGCACCGGGACAGGGGGGACTTTCCTTTACGGAAAACTGTTTTTT
CASSTGTGGTFLYGKLFF
>TRBJ2-1|NA|TRBV19|TRBD2
TGTGCCAGTAGTATACGAACGGGAGGGTCCTACAATGAGCAGTTCTTC
CASSIRTGGSYNEQFF
>TRBJ1-5|once|TRBV7-9|NA
TGTGCCAGCAGCTTAGGGGGGGGGAATCAGCCCCAGCATTTT
CASSLGGGNQPQHF
>TRBJ1-1|NA|TRBV14|NA
TGTGCCAGCAGCCAAGCCAGGTCCTCCATGAACACTGAAGCTTTCTTT
CASSQARSSMNTEAFF
>TRBJ1-1|NA|TRBV27|TRBD1
TGTGCCAGCAGACAAACCCGACAGGGTCGAGCTTTCTTT
CASRQTRQGRAFF
>TRBJ1-4|NA|TRBV2|NA
TGTGCCAGCAGTGTCTCGGTTAGAAGACTGTTTTTT
CASSVSVRRLFF
>TRBJ1-6|NA|TRBV6-5|NA
TGTGCCAGCAGTTACGGAGTGGATCCTTATAATTCACCCCTCCACTTT
CASSYGVDPYNSPLHF
>TRBJ1-2|NA|TRBV28|TRBD1
TGTGCCAGCAGTTGGGACCTGACAGGGGGCTTAAGTGGCTACACCTTC
CASSWDLTGGLSGYTF
>TRBJ2-3|NA|TRBV20-1|NA
TGCAGTGCTAGTGTTCCAGGAACAAGCACAGATACGCAGTATTTT
CSASVPGTSTDTQYF
>TRBJ2-1|NA|TRBV27|TRBD1
TGTGCCAGCAGTGAATACGGGACAGGCCTCTACAATGAGCAGTTCTTC
CASSEYGTGLYNEQFF
>TRBJ2-1|NA|TRBV30|TRBD2
TGTGCCTGGAAGGCGGGAGGGCCGGGTGAGCAGTTCTTC
CAWKAGGPGEQFF
>TRBJ2-5|many|TRBV2|TRBD2
TGTGCCAGCAGAAGACTAGCGGGCAGTACCCAGTACTTC
CASRRLAGSTQYF
>TRBJ1-2|NA|TRBV24-1|TRBD1
TGTGCCACAAGCCGACAGGGAATAAACTATGGCTACACCTTC
CATSRQGINYGYTF
>TRBJ2-1|NA|TRBV29-1|TRBD1
TGCAGCGTTGGGACAGGAGATGAGCAGTTCTTC
CSVGTGDEQFF
>TRBJ1-2|NA|TRBV5-6|NA
TGTGCCAGCAGCTTGGACAGGGCAGAAGGCTACACCTTC
CASSLDRAEGYTF
>TRBJ1-1|NA|TRBV5-1|TRBD1
TGCGCCAGCAGCCCCCGGACAGGCCCCCTGAACACTGAAGCTTTCTTT
CASSPRTGPLNTEAFF
>TRBJ1-1|NA|TRBV5-1|NA
TGCGCCAGCAGCTTGGCATCACAGACGTTGAGCACTGAAGCTTTCTTT
CASSLASQTLSTEAFF
>TRBJ2-7|NA|TRBV28|NA
TGTGCCAGCAGTCCACCCCGGACATTTTCCTACGAGCAGTACTTC
CASSPPRTFSYEQYF
>TRBJ2-4|NA|TRBV21-1|NA
TGTGCCAGCAGGCCACAGGGAAACATTCAGTACTTC
CASRPQGNIQYF
>TRBJ2-6|NA|TRBV5-1|TRBD1
TGCGCCAGCAGCTTGGAAGGGGGCGCTGGGGCCAACGTCCTGACTTTC
CASSLEGGAGANVLTF
>TRBJ1-3|NA|TRBV9|NA
TGTGCCAGCAGCGTATCCTATAACTCTGGAAACACCATATATTTT
CASSVSYNSGNTIYF
>TRBJ1-4|NA|TRBV27|NA
TGTGCCAGCAGTTTAGTGTACGGCATCGGGGGTGAAAAACTGTTTTTT
CASSLVYGIGGEKLFF
>TRBJ2-1|NA|TRBV10-3|TRBD2
TGTGCCATCAGTGACAACTTGGGGAGGGCCGGGAATGAGCAGTTCTTC
CAISDNLGRAGNEQFF
>TRBJ2-1|few|TRBV5-6|NA
TGTGCCAGCAGCTTGGCGGGGAAGGGGGTTGACAATGAGCAGTTCTTC
CASSLAGKGVDNEQFF
>TRBJ1-6|NA|TRBV19|TRBD1
TGTGCCAGTAGTATGTCAGGGGGCCGGAATTCACCCCTCCACTTT
CASSMSGGRNSPLHF
>TRBJ2-1|few|TRBV20-1|NA
TGCAGTGCTAGTAGCCCCCTGAGCAATGAGCAGTTCTTC
CSASSPLSNEQFF
>TRBJ2-1|NA|TRBV5-1|NA
TGCGCCAGCGGGGGCGGGGAGCAGTTCTTC
CASGGGEQFF
>TRBJ2-2|NA|TRBV19|TRBD2
TGTGCCAGTAGGACGGGGACTAGCGGGAGGGCCGGGGAGCTGTTTTTT
CASRTGTSGRAGELFF
>TRBJ2-3|NA|TRBV2|TRBD1
TGTGCCAGCAGCAGACAGGGTGGCACAGATACGCAGTATTTT
CASSRQGGTDTQYF
>TRBJ2-2|NA|TRBV19|NA
TGTGCCAGTATATCTTTCGGGGAGCTGTTTTTT
CASISFGELFF
>TRBJ2-1|NA|TRBV19|NA
TGTGCCAGTAGGAGACAGGTCCGCAATGAGCAGTTCTTC
CASRRQVRNEQFF